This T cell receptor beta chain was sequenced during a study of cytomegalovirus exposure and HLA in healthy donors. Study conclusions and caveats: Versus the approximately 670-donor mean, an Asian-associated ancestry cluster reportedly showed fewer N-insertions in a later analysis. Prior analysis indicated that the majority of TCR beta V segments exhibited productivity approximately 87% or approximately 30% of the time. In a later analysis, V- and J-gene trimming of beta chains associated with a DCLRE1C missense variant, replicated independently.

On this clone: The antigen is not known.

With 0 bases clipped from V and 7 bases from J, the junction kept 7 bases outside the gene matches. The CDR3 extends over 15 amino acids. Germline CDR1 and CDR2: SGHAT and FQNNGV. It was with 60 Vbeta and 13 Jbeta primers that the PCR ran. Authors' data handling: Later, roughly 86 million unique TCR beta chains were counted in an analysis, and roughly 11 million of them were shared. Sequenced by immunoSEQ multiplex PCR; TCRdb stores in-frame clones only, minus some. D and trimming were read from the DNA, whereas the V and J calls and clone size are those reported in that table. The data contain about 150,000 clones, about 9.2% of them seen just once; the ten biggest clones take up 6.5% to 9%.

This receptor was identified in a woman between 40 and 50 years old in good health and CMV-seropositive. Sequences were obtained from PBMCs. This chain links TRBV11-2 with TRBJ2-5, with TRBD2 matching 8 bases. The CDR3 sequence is CASSLDLTGGRTQYF. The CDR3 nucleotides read TGTGCCAGCAGCTTAGATCTTACGGGGGGGCGGACCCAGTACTTC.